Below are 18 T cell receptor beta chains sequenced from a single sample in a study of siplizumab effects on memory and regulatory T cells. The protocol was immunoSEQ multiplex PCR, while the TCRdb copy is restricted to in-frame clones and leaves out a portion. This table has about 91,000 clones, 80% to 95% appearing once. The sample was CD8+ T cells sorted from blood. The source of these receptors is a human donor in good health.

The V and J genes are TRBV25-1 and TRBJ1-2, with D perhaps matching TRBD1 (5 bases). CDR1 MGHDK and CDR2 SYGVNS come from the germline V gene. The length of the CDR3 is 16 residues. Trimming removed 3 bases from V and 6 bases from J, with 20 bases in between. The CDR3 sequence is CASSDFYGGSFDGYTF. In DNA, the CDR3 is TGTGCCAGCAGTGATTTTTATGGGGGTTCGTTCGATGGCTACACCTTC.

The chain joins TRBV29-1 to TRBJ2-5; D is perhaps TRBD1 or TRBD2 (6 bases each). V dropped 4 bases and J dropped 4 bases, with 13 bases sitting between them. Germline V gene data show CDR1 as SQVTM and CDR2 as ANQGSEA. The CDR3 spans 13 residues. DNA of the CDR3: TGCAGCGTTGCTCCGGGGGCCGGAGAGACCCAGTACTTC. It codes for CSVAPGAGETQYF.

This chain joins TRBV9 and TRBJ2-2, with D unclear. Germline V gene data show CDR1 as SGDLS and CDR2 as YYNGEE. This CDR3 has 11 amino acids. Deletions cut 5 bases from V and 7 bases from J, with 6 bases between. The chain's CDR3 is CASSRYGELFF. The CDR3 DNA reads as TGTGCCAGCAGTCGCTACGGGGAGCTGTTTTTT.

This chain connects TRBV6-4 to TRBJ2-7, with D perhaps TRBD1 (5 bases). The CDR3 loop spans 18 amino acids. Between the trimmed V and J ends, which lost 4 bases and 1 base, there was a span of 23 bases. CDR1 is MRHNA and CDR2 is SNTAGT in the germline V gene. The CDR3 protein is CASSAPTGPGQRSYEQYF. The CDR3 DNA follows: TGTGCCAGCAGTGCCCCAACCGGTCCAGGGCAGAGGTCCTACGAGCAGTACTTC.

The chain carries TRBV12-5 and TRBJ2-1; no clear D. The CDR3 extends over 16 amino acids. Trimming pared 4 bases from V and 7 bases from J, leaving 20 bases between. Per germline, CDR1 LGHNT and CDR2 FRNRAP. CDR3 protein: CASGSTLTGSANEQFF. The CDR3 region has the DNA TGTGCTAGTGGTTCGACTCTGACTGGGTCCGCAAATGAGCAGTTCTTC.

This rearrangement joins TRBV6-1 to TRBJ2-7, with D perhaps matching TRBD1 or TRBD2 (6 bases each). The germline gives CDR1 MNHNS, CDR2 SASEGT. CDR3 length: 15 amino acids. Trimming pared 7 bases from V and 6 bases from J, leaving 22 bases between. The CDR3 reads CASKEDGGASAEQYF. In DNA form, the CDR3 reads TGTGCCAGCAAAGAAGACGGGGGCGCTTCGGCCGAGCAGTACTTC.

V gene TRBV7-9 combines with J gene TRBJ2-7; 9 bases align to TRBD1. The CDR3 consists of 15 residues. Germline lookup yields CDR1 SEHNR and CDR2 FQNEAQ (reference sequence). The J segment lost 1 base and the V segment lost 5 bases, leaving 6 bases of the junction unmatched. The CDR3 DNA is TGTGCCAGCAGCACAGGGGGCAGCCAATCCTACGAGCAGTACTTC. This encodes CASSTGGSQSYEQYF. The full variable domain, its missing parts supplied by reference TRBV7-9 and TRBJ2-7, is DTGVSQNPRHKITKRGQNVTFRCDPISEHNRLYWYRQTLGQGPEFLTYFQNEAQLEKSRLLSDRFSAERPKGSFSTLEIQRTEQGDSAMYLCASSTGGSQSYEQYFGPGTRLTVT.

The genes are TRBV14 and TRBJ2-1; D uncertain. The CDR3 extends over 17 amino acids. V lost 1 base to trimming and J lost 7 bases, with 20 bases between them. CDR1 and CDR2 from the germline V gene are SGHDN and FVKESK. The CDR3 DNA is TGTGCCAGCAGCCAAGCGCGATACAGCCGATTTTTAAATGAGCAGTTCTTC. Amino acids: CASSQARYSRFLNEQFF.

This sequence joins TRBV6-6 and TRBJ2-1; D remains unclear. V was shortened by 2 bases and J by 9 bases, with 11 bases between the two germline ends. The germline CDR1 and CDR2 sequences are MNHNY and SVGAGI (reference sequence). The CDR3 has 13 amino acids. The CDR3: CASSYPANAEQFF. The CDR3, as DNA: TGTGCCAGCAGTTACCCCGCTAATGCTGAGCAGTTCTTC.

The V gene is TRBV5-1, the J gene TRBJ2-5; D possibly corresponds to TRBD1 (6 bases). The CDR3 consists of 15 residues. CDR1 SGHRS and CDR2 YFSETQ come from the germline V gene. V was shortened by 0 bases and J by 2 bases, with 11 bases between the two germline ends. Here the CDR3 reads CASSLEQGLQETQYF. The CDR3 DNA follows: TGCGCCAGCAGCTTGGAACAGGGCCTACAAGAGACCCAGTACTTC.

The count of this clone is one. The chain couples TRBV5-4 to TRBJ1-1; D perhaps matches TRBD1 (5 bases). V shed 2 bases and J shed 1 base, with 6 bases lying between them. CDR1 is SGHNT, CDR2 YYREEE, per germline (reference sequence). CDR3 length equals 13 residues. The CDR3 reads CASSFGGNTEAFF. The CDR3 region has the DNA TGTGCCAGCAGCTTTGGGGGGAACACTGAAGCTTTCTTT.

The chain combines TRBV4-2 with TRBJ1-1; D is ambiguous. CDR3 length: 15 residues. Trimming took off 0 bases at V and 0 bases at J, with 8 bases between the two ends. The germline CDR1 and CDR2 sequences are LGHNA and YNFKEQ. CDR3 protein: CASSQEGGLNTEAFF. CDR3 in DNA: TGTGCCAGCAGCCAAGAAGGTGGTTTGAACACTGAAGCTTTCTTT.

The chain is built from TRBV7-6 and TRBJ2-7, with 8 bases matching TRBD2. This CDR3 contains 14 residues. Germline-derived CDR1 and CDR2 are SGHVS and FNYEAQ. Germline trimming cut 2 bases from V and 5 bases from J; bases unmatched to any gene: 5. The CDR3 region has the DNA TGTGCCAGCAGCTTAAGCGGGAGTTCCCACGAGCAGTACTTC. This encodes CASSLSGSSHEQYF.

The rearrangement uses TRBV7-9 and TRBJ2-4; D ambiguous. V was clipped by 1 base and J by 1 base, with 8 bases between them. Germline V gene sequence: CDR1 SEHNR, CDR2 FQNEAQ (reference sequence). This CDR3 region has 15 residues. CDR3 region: CASSLDEEAKNIQYF. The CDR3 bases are TGTGCCAGCAGCTTAGACGAGGAGGCCAAAAACATTCAGTACTTC.

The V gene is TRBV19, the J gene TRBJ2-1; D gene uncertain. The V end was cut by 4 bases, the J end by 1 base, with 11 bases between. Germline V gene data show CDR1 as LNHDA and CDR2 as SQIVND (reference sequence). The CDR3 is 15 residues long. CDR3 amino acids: CASSTFEASYNEQFF. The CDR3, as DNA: TGTGCCAGTAGTACCTTTGAAGCGTCCTACAATGAGCAGTTCTTC.

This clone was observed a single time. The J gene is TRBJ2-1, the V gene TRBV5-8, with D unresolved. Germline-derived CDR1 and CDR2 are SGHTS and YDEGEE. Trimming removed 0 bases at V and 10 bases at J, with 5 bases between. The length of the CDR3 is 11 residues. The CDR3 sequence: CASSLAGEQFF. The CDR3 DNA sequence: TGTGCCAGCAGCTTGGCCGGCGAGCAGTTCTTC.

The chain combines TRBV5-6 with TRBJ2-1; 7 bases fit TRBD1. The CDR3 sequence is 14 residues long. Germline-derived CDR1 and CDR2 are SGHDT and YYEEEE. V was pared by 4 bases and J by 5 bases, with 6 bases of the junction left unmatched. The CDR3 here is CASSLDRVHNEQFF. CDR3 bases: TGTGCCAGCAGCCTAGACAGGGTCCACAATGAGCAGTTCTTC.

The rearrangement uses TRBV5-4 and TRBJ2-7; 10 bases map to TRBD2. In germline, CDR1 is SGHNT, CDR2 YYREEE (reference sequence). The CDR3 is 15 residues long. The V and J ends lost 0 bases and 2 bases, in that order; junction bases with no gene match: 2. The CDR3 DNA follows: TGTGCCAGCAGCTTGGGACTAGCGGGCACCTACGAGCAGTACTTC. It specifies CASSLGLAGTYEQYF. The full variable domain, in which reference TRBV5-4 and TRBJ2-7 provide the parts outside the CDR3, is ETGVTQSPTHLIKTRGQQVTLRCSSQSGHNTVSWYQQALGQGPQFIFQYYREEENGRGNFPPRFSGLQFPNYSSELNVNALELDDSALYLCASSLGLAGTYEQYFGPGTRLTVT.